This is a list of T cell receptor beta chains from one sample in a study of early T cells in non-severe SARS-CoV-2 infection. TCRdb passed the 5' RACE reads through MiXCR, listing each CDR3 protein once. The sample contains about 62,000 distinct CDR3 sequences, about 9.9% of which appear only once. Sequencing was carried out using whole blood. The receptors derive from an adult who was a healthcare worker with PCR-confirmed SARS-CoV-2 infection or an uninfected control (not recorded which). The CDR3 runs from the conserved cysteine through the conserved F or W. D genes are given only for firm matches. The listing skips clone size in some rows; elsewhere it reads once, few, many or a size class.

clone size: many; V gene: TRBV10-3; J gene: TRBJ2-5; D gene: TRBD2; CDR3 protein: CAIRGLAGAEETQYF; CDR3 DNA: TGTGCCATCAGGGGACTAGCGGGGGCCGAAGAGACCCAGTACTTC
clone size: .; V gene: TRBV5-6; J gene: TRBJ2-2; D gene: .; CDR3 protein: CASSENTGELFF; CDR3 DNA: TGTGCCAGCAGCGAAAACACCGGGGAGCTGTTTTTT
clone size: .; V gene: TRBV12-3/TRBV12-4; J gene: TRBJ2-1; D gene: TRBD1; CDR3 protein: CASSLPGGSNEQFF; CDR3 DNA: TGTGCCAGCAGTTTACCAGGGGGTAGCAATGAGCAGTTCTTC
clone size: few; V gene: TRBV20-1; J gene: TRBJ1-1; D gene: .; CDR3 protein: CSARQSIDTEAFF; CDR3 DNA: TGCAGTGCTCGCCAAAGCATAGACACTGAAGCTTTCTTT
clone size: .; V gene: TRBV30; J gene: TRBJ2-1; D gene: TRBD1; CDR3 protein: CAWSPARAGGSYNEQFF; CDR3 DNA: TGTGCCTGGAGTCCTGCTCGGGCAGGGGGCTCCTACAATGAGCAGTTCTTC
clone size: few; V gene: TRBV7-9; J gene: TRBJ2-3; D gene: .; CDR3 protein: CASSQGGFIAQYF; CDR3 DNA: TGTGCCAGCAGCCAAGGGGGTTTCATTGCGCAGTATTTT
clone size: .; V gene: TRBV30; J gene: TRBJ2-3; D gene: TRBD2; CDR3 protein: CACLSKPLAGGKPDTQYF; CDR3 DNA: TGTGCCTGCCTCTCTAAACCGTTAGCGGGGGGGAAGCCAGATACGCAGTATTTT
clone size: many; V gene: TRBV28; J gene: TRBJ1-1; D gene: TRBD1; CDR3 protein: CASSVKQGAGTEAFF; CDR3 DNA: TGTGCCAGCAGTGTCAAACAGGGGGCAGGCACTGAAGCTTTCTTT
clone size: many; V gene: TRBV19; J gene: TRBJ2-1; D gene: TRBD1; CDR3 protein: CASSKGTVTILYNEQFF; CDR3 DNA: TGTGCCAGTAGTAAAGGGACAGTTACGATACTTTACAATGAGCAGTTCTTC
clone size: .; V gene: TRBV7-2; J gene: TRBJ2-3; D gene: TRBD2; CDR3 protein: CASSKGPSGGTDTQYF; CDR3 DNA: TGTGCCAGCAGCAAAGGCCCTAGCGGGGGAACAGATACGCAGTATTTT
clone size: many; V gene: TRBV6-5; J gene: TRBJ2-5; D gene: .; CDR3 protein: CASSTVGETQYF; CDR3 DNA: TGTGCCAGCAGTACGGTCGGGGAGACCCAGTACTTC
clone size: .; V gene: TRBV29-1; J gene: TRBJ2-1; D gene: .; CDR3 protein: CSVAYYNEQFF; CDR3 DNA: TGCAGCGTTGCCTACTACAATGAGCAGTTCTTC
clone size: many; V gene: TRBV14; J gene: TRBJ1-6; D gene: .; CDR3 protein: CASSQPRPSPLHF; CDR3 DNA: TGTGCCAGCAGCCAACCAAGACCTTCACCCCTCCACTTT
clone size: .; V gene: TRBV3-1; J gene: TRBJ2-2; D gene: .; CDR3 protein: CASSQKDANTGELFF; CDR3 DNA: TGTGCCAGCAGCCAAAAGGATGCGAACACCGGGGAGCTGTTTTTT
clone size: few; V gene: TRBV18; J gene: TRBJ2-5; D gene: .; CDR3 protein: CASSPPLVKQETQYF; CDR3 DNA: TGTGCCAGCTCACCACCACTCGTTAAGCAAGAGACCCAGTACTTC
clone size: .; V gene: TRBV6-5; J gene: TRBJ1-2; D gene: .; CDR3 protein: CASSSRDYGYTF; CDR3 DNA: TGTGCCAGCAGTTCGCGGGACTATGGCTACACCTTC
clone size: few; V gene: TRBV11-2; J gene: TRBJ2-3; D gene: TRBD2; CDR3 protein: CASTLTSGTSGRRTDTQYF; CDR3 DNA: TGTGCCAGCACCTTAACCTCCGGGACTAGCGGACGCCGCACAGATACGCAGTATTTT
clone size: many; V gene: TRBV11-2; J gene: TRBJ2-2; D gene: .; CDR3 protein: CASSLDFWKGNTGELFF; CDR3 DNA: TGTGCCAGCAGCTTAGATTTCTGGAAGGGAAACACCGGGGAGCTGTTTTTT
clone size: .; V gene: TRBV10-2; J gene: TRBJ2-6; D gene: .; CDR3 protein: CASSGGRTTGANVLTF; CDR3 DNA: TGCGCCAGCAGTGGTGGCAGGACGACCGGGGCCAACGTCCTGACTTTC
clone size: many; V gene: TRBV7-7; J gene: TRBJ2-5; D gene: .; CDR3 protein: CASPGAPAPETQYF; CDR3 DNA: TGTGCCAGCCCGGGGGCCCCCGCCCCAGAGACCCAGTACTTC
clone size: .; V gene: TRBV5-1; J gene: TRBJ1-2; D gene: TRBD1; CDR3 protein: CASSLTGYGYTF; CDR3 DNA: TGCGCCAGCAGCCTGACAGGGTATGGCTACACCTTC
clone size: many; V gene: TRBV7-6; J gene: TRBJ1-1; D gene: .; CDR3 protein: CASSSRAGSIDTEAFF; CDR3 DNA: TGTGCCAGCAGCTCCCGGGCAGGGAGTATAGACACTGAAGCTTTCTTT
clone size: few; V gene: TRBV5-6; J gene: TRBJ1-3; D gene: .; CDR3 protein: CASSLVSAGNTIYF; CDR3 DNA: TGTGCCAGCAGCTTGGTCAGTGCTGGAAACACCATATATTTT
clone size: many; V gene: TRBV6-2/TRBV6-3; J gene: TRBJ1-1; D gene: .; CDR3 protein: CASSTLGPPRTEAFF; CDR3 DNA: TGTGCCAGCAGTACGTTAGGACCCCCTCGCACTGAAGCTTTCTTT
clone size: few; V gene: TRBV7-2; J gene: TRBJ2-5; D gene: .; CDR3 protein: CASSLASSAETQYF; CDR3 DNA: TGTGCCAGCAGCTTAGCTAGCAGCGCGGAGACCCAGTACTTC
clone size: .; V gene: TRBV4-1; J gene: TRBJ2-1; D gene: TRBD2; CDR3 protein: CASSVGLALNEQFF; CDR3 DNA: TGCGCCAGCAGCGTAGGACTAGCGCTGAATGAGCAGTTCTTC
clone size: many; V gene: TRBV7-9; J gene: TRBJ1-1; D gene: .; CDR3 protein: CASSQQGKTEAFF; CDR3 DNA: TGTGCCAGCAGTCAACAGGGAAAAACTGAAGCTTTCTTT
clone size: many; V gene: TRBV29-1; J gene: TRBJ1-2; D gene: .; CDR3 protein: CSVDGLANYGYTF; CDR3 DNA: TGCAGCGTTGATGGGTTAGCTAACTATGGCTACACCTTC
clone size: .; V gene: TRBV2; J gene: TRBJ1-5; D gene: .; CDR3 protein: CASSEDVGGSQPQHF; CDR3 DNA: TGTGCCAGCAGTGAAGACGTGGGGGGAAGTCAGCCCCAGCATTTT
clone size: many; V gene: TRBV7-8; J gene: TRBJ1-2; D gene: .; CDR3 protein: CASSLTGAGRGYTF; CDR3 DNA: TGTGCCAGCAGCTTAACCGGGGCAGGCCGGGGCTACACCTTC
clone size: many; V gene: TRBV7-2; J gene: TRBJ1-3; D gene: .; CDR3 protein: CASSLAAASGNTIYF; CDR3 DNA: TGTGCCAGCAGCTTAGCGGCAGCCTCTGGAAACACCATATATTTT
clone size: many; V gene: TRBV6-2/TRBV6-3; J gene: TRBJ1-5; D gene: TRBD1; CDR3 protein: CASTLNRDRAQPQHF; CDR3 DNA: TGTGCCAGCACCCTAAACCGGGACAGGGCCCAGCCCCAGCATTTT
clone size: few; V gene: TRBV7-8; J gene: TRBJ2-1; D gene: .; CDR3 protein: CASSSQDGAYNEQFF; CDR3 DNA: TGTGCCAGCAGCTCCCAGGACGGAGCCTACAATGAGCAGTTCTTC
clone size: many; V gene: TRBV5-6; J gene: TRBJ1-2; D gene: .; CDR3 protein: CASSLVNYGYTF; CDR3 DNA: TGTGCCAGCAGCTTGGTGAACTATGGCTACACCTTC
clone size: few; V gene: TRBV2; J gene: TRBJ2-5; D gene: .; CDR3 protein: CATTKTEQGRETQYF; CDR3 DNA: TGTGCCACTACAAAAACCGAACAGGGTCGGGAGACCCAGTACTTC
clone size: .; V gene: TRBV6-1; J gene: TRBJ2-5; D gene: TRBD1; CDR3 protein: CASSWTGGLEETQYF; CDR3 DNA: TGTGCCAGCAGCTGGACAGGGGGCCTAGAAGAGACCCAGTACTTC
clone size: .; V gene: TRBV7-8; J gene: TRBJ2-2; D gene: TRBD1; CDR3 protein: CASSLGDDRGREGYGFPGELFF; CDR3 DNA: TGTGCCAGCAGCTTAGGCGATGACAGGGGGCGCGAAGGTTATGGTTTTCCCGGGGAGCTGTTTTTT
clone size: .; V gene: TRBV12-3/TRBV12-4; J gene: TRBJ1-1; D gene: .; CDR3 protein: CASSPLAITQGF; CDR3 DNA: TGTGCCAGCAGTCCACTCGCGATAACACAGGGCTTT
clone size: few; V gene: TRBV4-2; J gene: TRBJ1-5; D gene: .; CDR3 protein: CASSQERGGNQPQHF; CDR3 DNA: TGTGCCAGCAGCCAAGAAAGGGGGGGCAATCAGCCCCAGCATTTT
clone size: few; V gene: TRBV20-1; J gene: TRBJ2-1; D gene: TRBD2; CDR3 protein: CSARVRLAGGPEQFF; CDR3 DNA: TGCAGTGCTAGAGTTAGACTAGCGGGGGGGCCTGAGCAGTTCTTC